This T cell receptor (beta chain) was recovered during a study of T cell changes during pregnancy in multiple sclerosis. Libraries were prepared by immunoSEQ multiplex PCR; TCRdb keeps only in-frame clonotypes and omits some of them. The table records fewer than 50,000 clones, roughly nine tenths of them present only once. The CDR3 has 17 amino acids. Deletions cut 5 bases from V and 0 bases from J, with 19 bases between. Germline assignment: CDR1 SGHAT and CDR2 FQNNGV. This TCR came from a female donor with multiple sclerosis, enrolled in a pregnancy study. The chain is built from TRBV11-2 and TRBJ1-2; TRBD1 is a possible D gene (6 bases). The sequencing here drew on CD8+ T cells from peripheral blood mononuclear cells, taken after pregnancy. The CDR3 DNA follows: TGTGCCAGCAGCCCTGATGGACAGACTCCTGCTAACTATGGCTACACCTTC. The encoded protein is CASSPDGQTPANYGYTF.